This paragraph reports one TCR beta chain. Only in-frame clones appear in the TCRdb table, and some are missing; sequencing was by immunoSEQ multiplex PCR. The sample holds about 200,000 clones; around 86% are singletons and the top ten take approximately 6.1%. The data were obtained in a study of blood T cell repertoires in COVID-19. In the study overall: Acute-phase and convalescent COVID-19 samples originated in the United States, Italy and Spain.

The source material was peripheral blood. The TCR comes from an elderly man with acute or convalescent COVID-19.

The CDR3, as DNA: TGTGCCAGCTCACCTCAGGGGTACGGCACAGATACGCAGTATTTT. As protein: CASSPQGYGTDTQYF. V usage is TRBV18 and J usage is TRBJ2-3, with D possibly being TRBD1 (6 bases). There are 15 residues in the CDR3. With 3 bases removed from V and 1 base from J, the gap between germline ends came to 11 bases. In germline, CDR1 is KGHSH, CDR2 LQKENI.